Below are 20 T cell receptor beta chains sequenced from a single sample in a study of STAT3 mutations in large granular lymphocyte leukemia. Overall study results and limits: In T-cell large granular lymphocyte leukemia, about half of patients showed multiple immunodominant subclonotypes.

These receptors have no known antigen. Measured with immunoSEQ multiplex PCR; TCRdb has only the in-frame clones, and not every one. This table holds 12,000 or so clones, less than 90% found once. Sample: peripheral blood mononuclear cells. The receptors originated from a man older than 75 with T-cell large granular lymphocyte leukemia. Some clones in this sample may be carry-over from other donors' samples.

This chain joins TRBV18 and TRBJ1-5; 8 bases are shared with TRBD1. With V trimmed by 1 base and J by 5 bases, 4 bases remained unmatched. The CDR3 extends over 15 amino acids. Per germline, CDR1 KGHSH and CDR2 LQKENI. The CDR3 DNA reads TGTGCCAGCTCACCACAGACAGGGGAGGATCAGCCCCAGCATTTT. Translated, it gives CASSPQTGEDQPQHF.

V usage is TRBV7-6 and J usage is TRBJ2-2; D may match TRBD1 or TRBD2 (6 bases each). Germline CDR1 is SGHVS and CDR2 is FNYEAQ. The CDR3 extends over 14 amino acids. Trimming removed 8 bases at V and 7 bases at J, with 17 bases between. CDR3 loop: CASGLEGGVGELFF. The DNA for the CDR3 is TGTGCCAGCGGCCTCGAGGGGGGAGTCGGGGAGCTGTTTTTT.

In nucleotides, the CDR3 is TGTGCCAGCAGTGAATCCCGGAGAGTTGGAAACACCATATATTTT. Residues: CASSESRRVGNTIYF. The chain uses TRBV25-1 and TRBJ1-3; D remains unclear. The CDR3 contains 15 residues. The germline gives CDR1 MGHDK, CDR2 SYGVNS. V was cut by 1 base and J by 3 bases, with 10 bases left in between.

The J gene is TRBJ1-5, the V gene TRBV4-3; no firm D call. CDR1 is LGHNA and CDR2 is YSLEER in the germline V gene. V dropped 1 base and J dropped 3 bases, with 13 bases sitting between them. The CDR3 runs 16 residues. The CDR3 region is CASSQVWPPVNQPQHF. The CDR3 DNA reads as TGCGCCAGCAGCCAAGTATGGCCACCCGTCAATCAGCCCCAGCATTTT.

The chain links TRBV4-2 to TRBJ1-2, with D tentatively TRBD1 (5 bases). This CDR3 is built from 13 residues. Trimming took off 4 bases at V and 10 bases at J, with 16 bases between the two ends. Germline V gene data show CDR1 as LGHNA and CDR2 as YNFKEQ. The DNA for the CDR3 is TGTGCCAGCAGCCCGGGGACGGAGCTATACTACACCTTC. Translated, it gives CASSPGTELYYTF.

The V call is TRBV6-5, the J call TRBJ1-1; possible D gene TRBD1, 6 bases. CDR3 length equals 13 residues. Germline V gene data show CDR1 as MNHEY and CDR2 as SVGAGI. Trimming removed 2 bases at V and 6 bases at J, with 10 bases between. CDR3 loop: CASSYGGRSEAFF. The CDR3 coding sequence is TGTGCCAGCAGTTACGGGGGGCGATCTGAAGCTTTCTTT.

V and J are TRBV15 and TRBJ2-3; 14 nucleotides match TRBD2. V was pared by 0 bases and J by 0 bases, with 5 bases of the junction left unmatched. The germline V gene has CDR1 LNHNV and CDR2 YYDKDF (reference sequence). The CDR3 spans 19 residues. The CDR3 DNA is TGTGCCACCAGCAGAGATTGGAGGACTAGCGGGGGGAGCACAGATACGCAGTATTTT. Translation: CATSRDWRTSGGSTDTQYF.

The CDR3 loop is CASSLQDRNTYEQYF. The CDR3 coding sequence is TGCGCCAGCAGCCTTCAAGACAGGAATACCTACGAGCAGTACTTC. This chain joins TRBV4-1 and TRBJ2-7; D is possibly TRBD1 (6 bases). Trimming shortened V by 4 bases and J by 2 bases, and 15 bases separated the two germline ends. In germline, CDR1 is MGHRA, CDR2 YSYEKL. This CDR3 region has 15 residues.

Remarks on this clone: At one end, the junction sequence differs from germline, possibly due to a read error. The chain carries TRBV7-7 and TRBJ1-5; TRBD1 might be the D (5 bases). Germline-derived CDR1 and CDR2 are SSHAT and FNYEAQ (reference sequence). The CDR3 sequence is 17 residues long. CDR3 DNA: TGTGCTAGCAGCTCTAGCCGGGGGGGTGGGAGCAATCAGCCCCAGCATTTT. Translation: CASSSSRGGGSNQPQHF.

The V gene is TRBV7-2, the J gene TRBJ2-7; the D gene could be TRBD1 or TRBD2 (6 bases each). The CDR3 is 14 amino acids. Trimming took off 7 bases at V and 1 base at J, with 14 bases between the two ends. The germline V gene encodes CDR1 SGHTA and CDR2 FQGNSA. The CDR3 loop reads CASNGGHGSYEQYF. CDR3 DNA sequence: TGTGCCAGCAACGGGGGACACGGGTCCTACGAGCAGTACTTC. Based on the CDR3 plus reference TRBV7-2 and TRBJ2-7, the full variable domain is GAGVSQSPSNKVTEKGKDVELRCDPISGHTALYWYRQSLGQGLEFLIYFQGNSAPDKSGLPSDRFSAERTGGSVSTLTIQRTQQEDSAVYLCASNGGHGSYEQYFGPGTRLTVT.

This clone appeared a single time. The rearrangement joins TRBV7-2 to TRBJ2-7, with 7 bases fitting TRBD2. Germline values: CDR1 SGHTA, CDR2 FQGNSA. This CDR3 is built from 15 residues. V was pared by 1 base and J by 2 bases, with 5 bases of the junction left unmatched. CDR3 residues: CASSLGVGGTYEQYF. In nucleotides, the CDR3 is TGTGCCAGCAGCTTAGGGGTCGGGGGGACCTACGAGCAGTACTTC.

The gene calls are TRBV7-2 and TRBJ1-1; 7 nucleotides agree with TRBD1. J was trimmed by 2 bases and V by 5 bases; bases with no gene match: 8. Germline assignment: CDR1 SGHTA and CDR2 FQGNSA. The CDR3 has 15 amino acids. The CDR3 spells CASSPRQGFNTEAFF. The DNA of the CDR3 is TGTGCCAGCAGCCCCAGACAGGGTTTTAACACTGAAGCTTTCTTT.

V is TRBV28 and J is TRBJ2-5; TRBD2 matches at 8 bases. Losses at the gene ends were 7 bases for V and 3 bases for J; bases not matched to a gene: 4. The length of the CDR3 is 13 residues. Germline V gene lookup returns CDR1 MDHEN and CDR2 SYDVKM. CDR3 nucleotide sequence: TGTGCCAGCACCCGGGGGGGGAAAGAGACCCAGTACTTC. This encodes CASTRGGKETQYF.

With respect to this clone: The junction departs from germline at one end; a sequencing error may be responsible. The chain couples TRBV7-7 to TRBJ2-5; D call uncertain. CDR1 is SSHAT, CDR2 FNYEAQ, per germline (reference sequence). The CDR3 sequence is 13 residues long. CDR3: CASSSSTPETQYF. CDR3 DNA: TGTGCTAGCAGCTCCTCCACCCCAGAGACCCAGTACTTC.

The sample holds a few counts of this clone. The DNA of the CDR3 is TGTGCCAGCAGCTTAGTCGGGACAGGGCCCGGGCGCGAGCAGTACTTC. It encodes CASSLVGTGPGREQYF. The chain links TRBV7-8 to TRBJ2-7, with 9 bases identical to TRBD1. The CDR3 runs to 16 residues. The V and J ends lost 1 base and 6 bases, in that order; junction bases with no gene match: 10. Per germline, CDR1 SGHVS and CDR2 FQNEAQ.

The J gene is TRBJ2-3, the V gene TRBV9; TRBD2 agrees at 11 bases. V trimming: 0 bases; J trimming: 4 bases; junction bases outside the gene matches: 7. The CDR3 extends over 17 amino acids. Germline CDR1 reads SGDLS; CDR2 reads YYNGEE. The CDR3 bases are TGTGCCAGCAGCGTAGCGTCTAGCGGGGGGAGGGCAGATACGCAGTATTTT. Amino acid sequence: CASSVASSGGRADTQYF. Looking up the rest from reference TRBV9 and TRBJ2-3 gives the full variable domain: DSGVTQTPKHLITATGQRVTLRCSPRSGDLSVYWYQQSLDQGLQFLIQYYNGEERAKGNILERFSAQQFPDLHSELNLSSLELGDSALYFCASSVASSGGRADTQYFGPGTRLTVL.

DNA for the CDR3: TGCGCCAGCAGCTTGGCATATCTAGCGGGGGGCCTCACAGATACGCAGTATTTT. Amino acids: CASSLAYLAGGLTDTQYF. The chain carries TRBV5-1 and TRBJ2-3; the match to TRBD2 covers 11 bases. Germline V lookup: CDR1 SGHRS, CDR2 YFSETQ. The CDR3 has 18 residues. Losses at the gene ends were 0 bases for V and 2 bases for J; bases not matched to a gene: 8.

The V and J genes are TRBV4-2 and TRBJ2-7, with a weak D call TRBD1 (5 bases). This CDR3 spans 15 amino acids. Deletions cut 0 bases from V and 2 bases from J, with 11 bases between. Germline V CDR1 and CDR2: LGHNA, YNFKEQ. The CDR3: CASSQDFTGTYEQYF. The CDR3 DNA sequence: TGTGCCAGCAGCCAAGATTTTACAGGTACCTACGAGCAGTACTTC.

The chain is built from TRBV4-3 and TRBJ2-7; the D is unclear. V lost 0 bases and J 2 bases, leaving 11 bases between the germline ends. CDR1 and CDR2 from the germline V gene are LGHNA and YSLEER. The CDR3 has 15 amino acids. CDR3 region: CASSQDPQVTYEQYF. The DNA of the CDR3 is TGCGCCAGCAGCCAAGATCCCCAAGTCACCTACGAGCAGTACTTC.

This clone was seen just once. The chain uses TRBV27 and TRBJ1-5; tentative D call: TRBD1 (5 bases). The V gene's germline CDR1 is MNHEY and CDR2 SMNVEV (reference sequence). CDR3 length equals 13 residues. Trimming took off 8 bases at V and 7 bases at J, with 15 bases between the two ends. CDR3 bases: TGTGCCAGCGGGGGGGGAGGATTGCAGCCCCAGCATTTT. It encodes CASGGGGLQPQHF.